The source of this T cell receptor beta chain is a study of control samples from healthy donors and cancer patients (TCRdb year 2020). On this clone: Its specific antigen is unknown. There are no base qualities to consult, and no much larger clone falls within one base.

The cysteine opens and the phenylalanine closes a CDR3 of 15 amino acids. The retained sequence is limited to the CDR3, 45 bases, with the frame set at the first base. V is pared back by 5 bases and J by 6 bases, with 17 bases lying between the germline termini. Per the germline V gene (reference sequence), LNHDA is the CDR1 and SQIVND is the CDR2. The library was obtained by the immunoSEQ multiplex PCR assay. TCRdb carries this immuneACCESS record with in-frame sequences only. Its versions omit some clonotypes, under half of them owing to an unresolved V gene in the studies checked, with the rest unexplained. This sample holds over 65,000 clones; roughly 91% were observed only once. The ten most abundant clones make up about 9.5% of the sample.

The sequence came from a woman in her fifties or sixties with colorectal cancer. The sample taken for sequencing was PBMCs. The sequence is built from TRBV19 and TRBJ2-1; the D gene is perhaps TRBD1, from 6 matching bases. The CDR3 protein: CASSSGTTGGNEQFF. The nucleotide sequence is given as TGTGCCAGTAGTTCCGGGACAACTGGGGGCAATGAGCAGTTCTTC.